This T cell receptor beta chain emerged from a study of HIV-infected children after antiretroviral therapy interruption. Described treatment: PENTA 11 planned treatment interruption arm or continuous ART arm. This clonotype was detected ten times or more. V was cut by 10 bases and J by 5 bases, with 21 bases left in between. The V gene's germline CDR1 is MNHEY and CDR2 SMNVEV (reference sequence). The CDR3 sequence is 15 residues long. A 3' RACE protocol on RNA, with unique molecular identifiers, produced the TCR library. TCRdb reprocessed the 3' RACE reads with MiXCR, giving one entry per CDR3 protein. The sample includes tens of thousands of distinct CDR3 sequences, just over 6.5% of them seen just once.

The source of this sequence is a pool of human donors with HIV. Sequencing was performed on CD45RA+ CD4+ T cells from PBMCs, pooled from several time points, taken from a donor given antiretroviral therapy, either interrupted or continuous. The subset: naive CD4+ CD45RA+ CD45RO- T cells. This chain connects TRBV27 to TRBJ1-5; TRBD1 might be the D (6 bases). The CDR3 is CATPAPQGSDQPQHF. DNA for the CDR3: TGTGCCACCCCAGCCCCACAGGGCTCCGATCAGCCCCAGCATTTT.